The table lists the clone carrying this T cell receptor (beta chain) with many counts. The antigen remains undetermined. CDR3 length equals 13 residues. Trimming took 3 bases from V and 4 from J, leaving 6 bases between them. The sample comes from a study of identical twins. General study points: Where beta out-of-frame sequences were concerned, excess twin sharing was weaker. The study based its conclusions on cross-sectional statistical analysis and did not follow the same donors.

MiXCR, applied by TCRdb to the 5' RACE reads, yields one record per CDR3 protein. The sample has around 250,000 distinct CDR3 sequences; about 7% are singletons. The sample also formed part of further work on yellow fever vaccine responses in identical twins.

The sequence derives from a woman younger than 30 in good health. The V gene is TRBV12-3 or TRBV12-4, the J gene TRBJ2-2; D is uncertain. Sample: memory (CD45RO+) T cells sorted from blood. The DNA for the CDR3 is TGTGCCAGCAGTTTTTATGGCACCGGGGAGCTGTTTTTT. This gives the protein CASSFYGTGELFF.